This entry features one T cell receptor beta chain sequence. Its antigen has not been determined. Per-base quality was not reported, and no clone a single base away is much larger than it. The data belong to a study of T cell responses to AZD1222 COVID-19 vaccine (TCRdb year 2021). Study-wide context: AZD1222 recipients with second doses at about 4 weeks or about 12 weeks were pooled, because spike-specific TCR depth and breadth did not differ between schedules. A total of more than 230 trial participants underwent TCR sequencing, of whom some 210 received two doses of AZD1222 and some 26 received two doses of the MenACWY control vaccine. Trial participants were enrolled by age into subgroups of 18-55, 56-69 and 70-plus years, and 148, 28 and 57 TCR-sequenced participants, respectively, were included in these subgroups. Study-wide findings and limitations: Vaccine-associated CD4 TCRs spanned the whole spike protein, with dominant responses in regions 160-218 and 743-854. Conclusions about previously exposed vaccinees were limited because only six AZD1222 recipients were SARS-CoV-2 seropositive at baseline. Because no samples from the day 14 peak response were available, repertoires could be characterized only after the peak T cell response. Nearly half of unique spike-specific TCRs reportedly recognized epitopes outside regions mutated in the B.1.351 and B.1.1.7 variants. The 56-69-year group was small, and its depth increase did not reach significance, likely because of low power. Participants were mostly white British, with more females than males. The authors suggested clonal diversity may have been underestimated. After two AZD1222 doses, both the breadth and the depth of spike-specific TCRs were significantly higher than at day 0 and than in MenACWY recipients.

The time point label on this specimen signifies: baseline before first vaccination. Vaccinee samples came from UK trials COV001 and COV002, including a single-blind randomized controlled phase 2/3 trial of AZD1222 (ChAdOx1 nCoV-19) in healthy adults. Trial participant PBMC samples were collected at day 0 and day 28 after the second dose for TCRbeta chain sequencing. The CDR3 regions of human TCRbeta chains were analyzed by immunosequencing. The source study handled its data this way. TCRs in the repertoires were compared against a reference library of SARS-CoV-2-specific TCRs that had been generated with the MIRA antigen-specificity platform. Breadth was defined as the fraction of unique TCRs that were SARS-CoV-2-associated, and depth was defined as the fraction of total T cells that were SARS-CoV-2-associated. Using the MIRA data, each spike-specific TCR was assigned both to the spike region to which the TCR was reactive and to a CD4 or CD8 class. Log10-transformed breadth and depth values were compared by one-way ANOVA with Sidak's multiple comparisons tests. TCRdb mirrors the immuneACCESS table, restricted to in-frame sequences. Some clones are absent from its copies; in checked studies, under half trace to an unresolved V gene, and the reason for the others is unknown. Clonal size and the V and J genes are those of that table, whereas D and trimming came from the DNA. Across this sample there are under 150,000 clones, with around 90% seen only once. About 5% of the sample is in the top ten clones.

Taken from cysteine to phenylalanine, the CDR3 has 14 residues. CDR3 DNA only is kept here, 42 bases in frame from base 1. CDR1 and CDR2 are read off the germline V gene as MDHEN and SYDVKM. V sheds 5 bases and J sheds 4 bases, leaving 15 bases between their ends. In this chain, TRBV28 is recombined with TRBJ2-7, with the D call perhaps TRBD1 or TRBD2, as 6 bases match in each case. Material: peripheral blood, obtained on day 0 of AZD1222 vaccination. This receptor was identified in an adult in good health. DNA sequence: TGTGCCAGCAGTCCCCACGGAGGGGGTTACGAGCAGTACTTC. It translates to CASSPHGGGYEQYF.